This TCR beta chain comes out of a study of T cell repertoires in breast cancer. In its sample, this clonotype was seen a few times. The antigen remains undetermined. Regarding the study as a whole: TRBV7 predominated among shared TCRs, possibly a bias from eight TRBV7 primers. Tumor-involved sentinel nodes shared approximately 7.2% of TCRs with matched tumors, tumor-free nodes 2%. Genuine antitumor clones may have been lost with singletons or partial tumor sampling.

Primers covering all TCR V genes were used in emulsion RT-PCR on CD8+ T cells. Overnight incubation in approximately 10 IU/mL IL-2 followed CD8 positive selection of the T cells. Blocking oligonucleotides added to a second nested PCR suppressed unpaired genes. TCRdb recomputed calls from the emulsion pairing reads with MiXCR, one row per CDR3 protein. Here the sample spans about 40,000 distinct CDR3 sequences, less than 55% being singletons. CDR1 DFQATT and CDR2 SNEGSKA come from the germline V gene (reference sequence). V was pared by 1 base and J by 4 bases, with 13 bases between. The CDR3 consists of 14 residues.

The gene calls are TRBV20-1 and TRBJ1-1, with D perhaps matching TRBD1 (6 bases). Sequenced: CD8+ T cells. This receptor was taken from a pool of human donors with breast cancer or a healthy control (not recorded which). CDR3 coding DNA: TGCAGTGCTAGAGCGGGGGGCTCCGGCACTGAAGCTTTCTTT. This gives the protein CSARAGGSGTEAFF.